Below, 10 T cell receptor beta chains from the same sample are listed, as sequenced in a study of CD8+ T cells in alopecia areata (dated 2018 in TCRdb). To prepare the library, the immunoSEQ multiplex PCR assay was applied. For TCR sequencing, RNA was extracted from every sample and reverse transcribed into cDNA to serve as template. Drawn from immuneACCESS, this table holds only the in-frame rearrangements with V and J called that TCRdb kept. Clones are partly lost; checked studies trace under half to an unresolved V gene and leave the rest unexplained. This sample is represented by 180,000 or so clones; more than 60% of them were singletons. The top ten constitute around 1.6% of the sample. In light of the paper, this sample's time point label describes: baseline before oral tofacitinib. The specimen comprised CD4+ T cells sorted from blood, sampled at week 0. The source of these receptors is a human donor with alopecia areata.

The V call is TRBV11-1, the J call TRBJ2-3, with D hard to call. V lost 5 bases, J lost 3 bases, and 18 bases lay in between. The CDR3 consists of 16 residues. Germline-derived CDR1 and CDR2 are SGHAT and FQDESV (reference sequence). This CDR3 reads CASSPGASWGTDTQYF. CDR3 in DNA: TGTGCCAGCAGCCCAGGAGCTTCCTGGGGAACAGATACGCAGTATTTT.

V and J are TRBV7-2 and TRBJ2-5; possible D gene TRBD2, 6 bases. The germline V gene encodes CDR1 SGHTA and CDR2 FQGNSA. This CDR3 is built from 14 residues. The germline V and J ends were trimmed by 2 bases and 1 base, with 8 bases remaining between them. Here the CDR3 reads CASSLLGGQETQYF. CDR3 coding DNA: TGTGCCAGCAGCTTATTGGGGGGCCAAGAGACCCAGTACTTC.

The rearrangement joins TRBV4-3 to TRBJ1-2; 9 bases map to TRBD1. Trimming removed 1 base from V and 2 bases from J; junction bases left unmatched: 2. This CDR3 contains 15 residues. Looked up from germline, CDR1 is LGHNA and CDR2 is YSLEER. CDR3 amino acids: CASSQGDRDNYGYTF. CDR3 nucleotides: TGCGCCAGCAGCCAAGGGGACAGGGACAACTATGGCTACACCTTC.

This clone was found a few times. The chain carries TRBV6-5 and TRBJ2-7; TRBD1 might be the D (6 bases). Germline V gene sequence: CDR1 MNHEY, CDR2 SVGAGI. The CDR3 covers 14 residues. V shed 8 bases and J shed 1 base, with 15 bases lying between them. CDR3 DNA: TGTGCCAGCGGCCCGGGCAGGGGTTCCTACGAGCAGTACTTC. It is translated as CASGPGRGSYEQYF.

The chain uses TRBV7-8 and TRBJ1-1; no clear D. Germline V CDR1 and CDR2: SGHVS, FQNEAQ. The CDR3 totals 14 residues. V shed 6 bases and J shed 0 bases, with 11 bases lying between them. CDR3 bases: TGTGCCAGCAGTTTCTCTGGAATGAACACTGAAGCTTTCTTT. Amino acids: CASSFSGMNTEAFF. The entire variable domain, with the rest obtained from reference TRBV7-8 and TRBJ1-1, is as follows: GAGVSQSPRYKVAKRGQDVALRCDPISGHVSLFWYQQALGQGPEFLTYFQNEAQLDKSGLPSDRFFAERPEGSVSTLKIQRTQQEDSAVYLCASSFSGMNTEAFFGQGTRLTVV.

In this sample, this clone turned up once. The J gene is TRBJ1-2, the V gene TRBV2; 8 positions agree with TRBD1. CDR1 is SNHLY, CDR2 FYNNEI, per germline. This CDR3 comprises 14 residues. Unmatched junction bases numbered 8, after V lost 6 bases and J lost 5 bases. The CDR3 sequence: CASRGLTGEYGYTF. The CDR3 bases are TGTGCCAGCAGGGGTTTGACAGGGGAATATGGCTACACCTTC. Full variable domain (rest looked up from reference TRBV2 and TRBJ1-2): EPEVTQTPSHQVTQMGQEVILRCVPISNHLYFYWYRQILGQKVEFLVSFYNNEISEKSEIFDDQFSVERPDGSNFTLKIRSTKLEDSAMYFCASRGLTGEYGYTFGSGTRLTVV.

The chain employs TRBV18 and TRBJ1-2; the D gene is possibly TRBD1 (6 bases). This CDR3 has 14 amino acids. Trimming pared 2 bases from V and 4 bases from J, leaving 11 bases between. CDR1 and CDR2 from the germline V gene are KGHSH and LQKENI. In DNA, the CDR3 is TGTGCCAGCTCACCAACGGGGGGCGTCTATGGCTACACCTTC. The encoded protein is CASSPTGGVYGYTF.

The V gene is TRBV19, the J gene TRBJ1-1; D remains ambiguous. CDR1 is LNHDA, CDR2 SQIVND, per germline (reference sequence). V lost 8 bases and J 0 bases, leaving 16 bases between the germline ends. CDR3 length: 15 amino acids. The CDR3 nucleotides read TGTGCCAGTCGAACGGGAGACCGAATGAACACTGAAGCTTTCTTT. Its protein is CASRTGDRMNTEAFF. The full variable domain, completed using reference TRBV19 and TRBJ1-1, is DGGITQSPKYLFRKEGQNVTLSCEQNLNHDAMYWYRQDPGQGLRLIYYSQIVNDFQKGDIAEGYSVSREKKESFPLTVTSAQKNPTAFYLCASRTGDRMNTEAFFGQGTRLTVV.

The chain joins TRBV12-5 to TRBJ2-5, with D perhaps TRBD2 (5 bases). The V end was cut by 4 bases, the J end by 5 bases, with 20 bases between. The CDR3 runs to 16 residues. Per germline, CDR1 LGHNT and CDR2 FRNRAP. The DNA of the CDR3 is TGTGCTAGTGGTTCACATCGGGATATCGTCCAGGAGACCCAGTACTTC. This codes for CASGSHRDIVQETQYF.

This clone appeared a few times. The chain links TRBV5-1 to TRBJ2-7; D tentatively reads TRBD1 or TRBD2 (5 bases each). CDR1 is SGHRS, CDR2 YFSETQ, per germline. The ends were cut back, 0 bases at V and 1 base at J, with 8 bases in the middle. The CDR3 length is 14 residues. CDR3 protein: CASSLGDGSYEQYF. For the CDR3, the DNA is TGCGCCAGCAGCTTGGGGGACGGTTCCTACGAGCAGTACTTC.